This T cell receptor beta chain is drawn from a study of CD8 T cells in Susac syndrome. Study observations and caveats: Acknowledgment was made by the study that its TCR sequencing and HLA analysis involved a relatively small number of individuals.

In its sample, this clonotype was seen once. Its cognate antigen is unknown. CDR3 length equals 16 residues. Germline assignment: CDR1 GTSNPN and CDR2 SVGIG (reference sequence). J gave up 2 bases and V 0 bases, and 8 bases lay outside the gene matches. Random hexamers were used to reverse transcribe an amount of roughly 0.45 to 1 ug RNA. Amplification of TCR beta CDR3 by immunoSEQ multiplex PCR spanned 54 Vbeta and 13 Jbeta. TCRdb re-called the immunoSEQ multiplex PCR reads through MiXCR, storing one row per CDR3 protein. The table includes under 350,000 distinct CDR3 sequences, just over 90% detected once. CD8+ and CD4+ blood T cells underwent TCR beta sequencing. TEMRA cells were FACS-enriched, while CD8+ and CD4+ T cells were negatively isolated.

Sample: CD4+ T cells from PBMCs. The chain recombines TRBV30 with TRBJ2-3; 7 bases line up with TRBD2. This clonotype originated in a human donor with multiple sclerosis. The CDR3 sequence is CAWSVPVSGYTDTQYF. The CDR3 bases are TGTGCCTGGAGTGTACCGGTTAGCGGGTACACAGATACGCAGTATTTT.